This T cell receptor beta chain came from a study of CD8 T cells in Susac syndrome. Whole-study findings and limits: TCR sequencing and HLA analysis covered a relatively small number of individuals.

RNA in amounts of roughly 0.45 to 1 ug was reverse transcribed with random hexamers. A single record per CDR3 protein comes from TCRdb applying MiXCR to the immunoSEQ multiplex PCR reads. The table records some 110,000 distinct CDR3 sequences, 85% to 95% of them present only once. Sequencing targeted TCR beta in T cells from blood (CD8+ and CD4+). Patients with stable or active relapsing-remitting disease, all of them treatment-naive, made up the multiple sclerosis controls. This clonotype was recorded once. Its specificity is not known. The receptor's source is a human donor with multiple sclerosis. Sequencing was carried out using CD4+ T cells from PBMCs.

In DNA form, the CDR3 reads TGTGCCAGCACCCTGGGCGGGACACTTATTTCACCCCTCCACTTT. The encoded protein is CASTLGGTLISPLHF. The chain carries TRBV28 and TRBJ1-6; tentative D call: TRBD1 (6 bases). CDR3 length equals 15 residues. V was pared by 7 bases and J by 9 bases, with 19 bases between. Per the germline V gene, CDR1 is MDHEN and CDR2 is SYDVKM.